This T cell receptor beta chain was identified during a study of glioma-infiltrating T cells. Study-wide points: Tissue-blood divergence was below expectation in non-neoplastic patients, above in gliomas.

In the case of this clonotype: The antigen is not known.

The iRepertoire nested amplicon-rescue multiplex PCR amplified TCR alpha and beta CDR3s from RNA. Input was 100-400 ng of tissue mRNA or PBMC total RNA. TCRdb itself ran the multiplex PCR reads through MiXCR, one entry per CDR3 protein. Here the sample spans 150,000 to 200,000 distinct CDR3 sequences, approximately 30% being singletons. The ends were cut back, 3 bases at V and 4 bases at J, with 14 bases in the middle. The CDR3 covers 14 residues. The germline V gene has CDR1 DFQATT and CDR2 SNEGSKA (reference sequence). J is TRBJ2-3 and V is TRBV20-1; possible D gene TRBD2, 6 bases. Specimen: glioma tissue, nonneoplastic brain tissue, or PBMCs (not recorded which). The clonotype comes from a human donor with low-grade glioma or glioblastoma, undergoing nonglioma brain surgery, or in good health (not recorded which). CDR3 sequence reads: CSAREGKNADTQYF. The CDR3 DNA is TGCAGTGCTAGGGAGGGCAAAAACGCAGATACGCAGTATTTT.